This TCR beta chain emerged from a study of T cells after yellow fever vaccination. Via MiXCR, TCRdb re-called the 5' RACE reads, giving one row per CDR3 protein. Altogether hundreds of thousands of distinct CDR3 sequences are present, roughly 13% being singletons, with the ten largest covering about 14%. CDR3 length equals 11 residues. Whole-study results and caveats: Most clones from primary vaccination were detected again post-booster (roughly 96% CD4, 88% CD8). The appearance of a small share of clonotypes in both CD4 and CD8 compartments was observed.

This clonotype was detected only a few times. The antigen is not known. Sequence at one end of the junction differs from germline and may be a read error. The rearrangement links TRBV12-3 or TRBV12-4 to TRBJ2-3; 9 positions agree with TRBD2. The material was PBMCs, obtained on the day of the yellow fever booster vaccination. This TCR was sampled from a man younger than 40 who received the YFV17D yellow fever vaccine. The CDR3 bases are TGTGCCAGCAGTCGACTAGCGGAATCCCATTTT. It translates to CASSRLAESHF.